One and the same sample provided the 23 T cell receptor beta chains below, sequenced in a study of cytomegalovirus exposure and HLA in healthy donors. The assay was immunoSEQ multiplex PCR, and TCRdb's table has in-frame clones only and misses some. The table lists approximately 100,000 clones, about 83% of them singletons. The sequenced material came from PBMCs. Source of these receptors: a woman aged 25 to 39 in good health and CMV-seronegative.

The genes are TRBV7-2 and TRBJ1-2, with TRBD1 matching over 7 bases. This CDR3 contains 15 residues. V shed 4 bases, J shed 4 bases, and the junction held 9 bases outside the gene matches. Germline V lookup: CDR1 SGHTA, CDR2 FQGNSA. The CDR3 spells CASSSGQATGYGYTF. In DNA, the CDR3 is TGTGCCAGCAGCTCCGGACAGGCCACTGGCTATGGCTACACCTTC.

This chain uses TRBV7-3 with TRBJ1-2; no clear D gene. The length of the CDR3 is 10 residues. V was trimmed by 8 bases and J by 3 bases, leaving 4 bases between them. Germline V lookup: CDR1 SGHTA, CDR2 FQGTGA. CDR3 DNA sequence: TGTGCCAGCTCGTACTATGGCTACACCTTC. Protein: CASSYYGYTF.

The chain couples TRBV5-6 to TRBJ2-5; 7 bases are a match to TRBD1. The germline V gene encodes CDR1 SGHDT and CDR2 YYEEEE. V shed 2 bases and J 2 bases; nucleotides not matched to a gene: 9. The CDR3 sequence is 16 residues long. CDR3 in DNA: TGTGCCAGCAGCTTTAAGGATTTCAGGGGGCAAGAGACCCAGTACTTC. Translated, it gives CASSFKDFRGQETQYF.

The gene calls are TRBV19 and TRBJ1-5; D is ambiguous. Germline CDR1 and CDR2: LNHDA and SQIVND (reference sequence). CDR3 size: 20 residues. V was clipped by 7 bases and J by 5 bases, with 33 bases between them. Here the CDR3 reads CASNRQTWTFTRNLHQPQHF. CDR3 sequence (DNA): TGTGCCAGTAATCGCCAAACTTGGACTTTCACGAGGAATTTGCATCAGCCCCAGCATTTT.

The rearrangement uses TRBV7-9 and TRBJ2-1, with 12 bases that match TRBD1. Germline V gives CDR1 SEHNR, CDR2 FQNEAQ (reference sequence). J was trimmed by 6 bases and V by 5 bases; bases with no gene match: 5. The CDR3 runs 15 residues. CDR3 DNA sequence: TGTGCCAGCAGCCTTGGGACAGGGGGCCTCAATGAGCAGTTCTTC. The encoded protein is CASSLGTGGLNEQFF.

The V call is TRBV6-6, the J call TRBJ1-5, with D maybe TRBD1 (5 bases). The CDR3 contains 16 residues. Trimming took 2 bases from V and 1 from J, leaving 12 bases between them. Germline CDR1 MNHNY, CDR2 SVGAGI (reference sequence). As DNA, the CDR3 is TGTGCCAGCAGTTACGGTGGCCACAGGAGCAATCAGCCCCAGCATTTT. Its translation is CASSYGGHRSNQPQHF.

The chain recombines TRBV2 with TRBJ2-7; a possible D gene is TRBD1 (5 bases). The CDR3 runs 13 residues. Trimming removed 4 bases from V and 0 bases from J, with 7 bases in between. Per the germline V gene, CDR1 is SNHLY and CDR2 is FYNNEI. CDR3 protein: CASSARVSYEQYF. The CDR3 DNA reads as TGTGCCAGCAGTGCCAGGGTCTCCTACGAGCAGTACTTC.

The rearrangement joins TRBV29-1 to TRBJ2-7; D is perhaps TRBD2 (8 bases). The germline V gene encodes CDR1 SQVTM and CDR2 ANQGSEA. The CDR3 contains 16 residues. With 0 bases removed from V and 3 bases from J, the gap between germline ends came to 18 bases. The CDR3 nucleotides read TGCAGCGTTGAAGACCCCGGGAGGGGGCATAGCTACGAGCAGTACTTC. Translating gives CSVEDPGRGHSYEQYF.

This chain uses TRBV5-6 with TRBJ2-2; TRBD2 might be the D (6 bases). Germline V gives CDR1 SGHDT, CDR2 YYEEEE. The CDR3 covers 15 residues. The germline V and J ends were trimmed by 0 bases and 8 bases, with 14 bases remaining between them. This CDR3 is CASSLAFGGKGELFF. As DNA, the CDR3 is TGTGCCAGCAGCTTGGCCTTCGGGGGTAAAGGGGAGCTGTTTTTT.

The chain employs TRBV4-2 and TRBJ2-1, with TRBD2 as a possible D gene (5 bases). This CDR3 spans 18 amino acids. Germline V gives CDR1 LGHNA, CDR2 YNFKEQ. V lost 1 base and J 2 bases, leaving 18 bases between the germline ends. CDR3 protein: CASSQVAGGGPPYNEQFF. CDR3 DNA: TGTGCCAGCAGCCAAGTGGCAGGAGGCGGGCCACCCTACAATGAGCAGTTCTTC.

The chain employs TRBV28 and TRBJ1-3, with D perhaps matching TRBD1 (6 bases). Germline CDR1 MDHEN, CDR2 SYDVKM. V lost 4 bases, J lost 1 base, and 17 bases lay in between. The length of the CDR3 is 17 residues. DNA of the CDR3: TGTGCCAGCAGTTCCCAGGGGCGGAGCCTATCTGGAAACACCATATATTTT. Protein product: CASSSQGRSLSGNTIYF.

This chain uses TRBV7-9 with TRBJ2-7; D is perhaps TRBD1 (5 bases). From germline, CDR1 is SEHNR and CDR2 FQNEAQ (reference sequence). The CDR3 consists of 15 residues. V shed 1 base and J shed 0 bases, with 10 bases lying between them. CDR3 residues: CASSLVGVNSYEQYF. DNA for the CDR3: TGTGCCAGCAGCTTAGTAGGGGTTAACTCCTACGAGCAGTACTTC.

The chain couples TRBV7-2 to TRBJ2-1, with TRBD1 matching over 7 bases. From germline, CDR1 is SGHTA and CDR2 FQGNSA. The CDR3 runs to 15 residues. J lost 8 bases, V lost 1 base, and 8 bases had no gene match. The chain's CDR3 is CASSLEVTGRHEQFF. Here the CDR3 DNA reads TGTGCCAGCAGCTTAGAAGTGACAGGGCGTCATGAGCAGTTCTTC.

Concerning this clone itself: Other DNA variants within this sample encode the same CDR3. Here the CDR3 DNA reads TGTGCCAGCAGCTTTCAGACAGGGGGTAACTCACCCCTCCACTTT. Translation gives CASSFQTGGNSPLHF. The chain carries TRBV7-3 and TRBJ1-6, with TRBD1 identical over 9 bases. V dropped 3 bases and J dropped 10; count of bases not matched to a gene: 7. This CDR3 spans 15 amino acids. Germline CDR1 and CDR2: SGHTA and FQGTGA.

V and J are TRBV10-3 and TRBJ2-5; D not resolved. Germline V CDR1 and CDR2: ENHRY, SYGVKD. Trimming took off 0 bases at V and 5 bases at J, with 7 bases between the two ends. The CDR3 length is 13 residues. As DNA, the CDR3 is TGTGCCATCAGTGAGTCGCGGTTCGAGACCCAGTACTTC. Amino acid sequence: CAISESRFETQYF.

The chain carries TRBV6-1 and TRBJ2-3, with TRBD2 matching over 7 bases. Unmatched junction bases numbered 8, after V lost 2 bases and J lost 6 bases. CDR3 size: 15 residues. Per the germline V gene, CDR1 is MNHNS and CDR2 is SASEGT. The CDR3 region is CASSESGGTWDTQYF. CDR3 coding DNA: TGTGCCAGCAGTGAATCCGGGGGGACCTGGGATACGCAGTATTTT.

The chain uses TRBV5-1 and TRBJ1-6; TRBD1 aligns across 10 bases. CDR1 and CDR2 (germline): SGHRS, YFSETQ. The CDR3 totals 22 residues. J was trimmed by 0 bases and V by 4 bases; bases with no gene match: 19. The CDR3 loop reads CASSPGYRSGQGSSSYNSPLHF. The CDR3 nucleotides are TGCGCCAGCAGCCCCGGATACCGTTCGGGACAGGGGTCGAGCTCCTATAATTCACCCCTCCACTTT.

V is TRBV2 and J is TRBJ2-5, with 7 positions matching TRBD1. The CDR3 spans 13 residues. With V trimmed by 6 bases and J by 1 base, 2 bases remained unmatched. Germline values: CDR1 SNHLY, CDR2 FYNNEI. CDR3 protein: CASSNRGQETQYF. CDR3 nucleotides: TGTGCCAGCAGCAACAGGGGCCAAGAGACCCAGTACTTC.

V gene TRBV28 combines with J gene TRBJ2-6; D gene uncertain. This CDR3 region has 14 residues. With 3 bases removed from V and 4 bases from J, the gap between germline ends came to 7 bases. Germline CDR1 is MDHEN and CDR2 is SYDVKM. The CDR3 protein is CASSLSSGANVLTF. Here the CDR3 DNA reads TGTGCCAGCAGTTTGTCCTCGGGGGCCAACGTCCTGACTTTC.

J is TRBJ1-5 and V is TRBV5-1, with 8 bases fitting TRBD1. This CDR3 spans 15 amino acids. Per germline, CDR1 SGHRS and CDR2 YFSETQ. Germline trimming cut 4 bases from V and 5 bases from J; bases unmatched to any gene: 8. The CDR3 sequence is CASSLTGVLDQPQHF. The CDR3, as DNA: TGCGCCAGCAGCCTGACAGGGGTATTAGATCAGCCCCAGCATTTT.

This clone has a single count. The chain links TRBV19 to TRBJ2-7; TRBD1 is a possible D gene (6 bases). CDR3 size: 17 residues. Trimming took off 4 bases at V and 4 bases at J, with 23 bases between the two ends. CDR1 LNHDA and CDR2 SQIVND come from the germline V gene (reference sequence). DNA for the CDR3: TGTGCCAGTAGTAAAAACGTACCGGGACAAGGGATATACGAGCAGTACTTC. Protein product: CASSKNVPGQGIYEQYF.

The chain links TRBV10-3 to TRBJ2-1; D may be TRBD2 (6 bases). The length of the CDR3 is 16 residues. Germline loops: CDR1 ENHRY, CDR2 SYGVKD. Trimming stripped 5 bases from V and 7 bases from J, with 21 bases between. The CDR3 sequence: CAISWRGQDLGNEQFF. CDR3 nucleotides: TGTGCCATCAGTTGGCGGGGCCAGGATTTGGGAAATGAGCAGTTCTTC.

This chain uses TRBV7-3 with TRBJ2-3, with TRBD2 matching over 8 bases. V gave up 2 bases and J gave up 3 bases; unmatched junction bases: 7. The germline V gene has CDR1 SGHTA and CDR2 FQGTGA. This CDR3 is 16 amino acids long. CDR3 amino acids: CASSLEGLAGTDTQYF. CDR3 sequence (DNA): TGTGCCAGCAGCTTAGAAGGATTAGCGGGGACAGATACGCAGTATTTT.